This TCR beta chain was obtained from a study of persistence of HIV-infected CD4 T cells (dated by TCRdb to 2020 to 2021). In terms of the full investigation: Suppressive ART had been received by participants for a median of around eight years. Anti-CD3/anti-CD28 stimulation activated a higher proportion of cells, with a lower memory fraction, than antigen stimulation. For the TCR cluster analysis across participants, under 10 participants were included for CMV and 7 participants for Gag. Apart from a couple of participants who underwent leukapheresis at a single time point, peripheral blood samples of up to roughly 180 mL were collected from participants at multiple time points. Proviral sequencing was used to assess clonality among infected cells, whereas TCRbeta sequencing gauged the clonality of all cells within each sorted population. CMV- and HIV-1 Gag-responding CD4+ T cells were isolated from ART-treated individuals so that antigen-driven clonal expansion of HIV-1-infected cells could be examined. The paper as a whole reports these results and caveats: Antigen-responding cells were enriched for expanded CDR3beta sequences that were degenerate, which suggests that CD4+ responses to CMV and Gag underwent convergent selection. Only a small number of individuals took part in the study, and the range of antigens tested was limited. Significantly lower TCRbeta richness was observed in CMV- and Gag-responding cells than in anti-CD3/anti-CD28-responding cells, and higher oligoclonality was observed in CMV-responding cells than in CD3/CD28-stimulated and Gag-responding cells. Restriction of bulk TCR analyses to the rare CMV-responding cells that actually carried HIV-1 proviruses was not possible. Within the same sorted populations, how oligoclonal the TCRs were correlated with how oligoclonal the proviruses were.

Concerning this clone: It lacks a known antigen. One base away there is no much larger clone; base qualities are not given.

Explained via the paper, the treatment or condition label denotes: suppressive antiretroviral therapy. Cells were stimulated with anti-CD3/anti-CD28 magnetic beads as a nonspecific positive control representing the CD4+ T cell repertoire. CD4+ T cells that responded were sorted based on upregulation of both CD40 ligand and CD69. Participants were HIV-1-infected adults who started suppressive ART during chronic infection. Plasma HIV-1 RNA had been undetectable (below 50 copies/mL) in participants for at least 4 years. To be included, participants needed a CD4+ T cell count above 400 cells/uL and a positive CMV serology. Before stimulation, PBMCs were isolated using density centrifugation and depleted of CD8+ T cells. For around 19 hours, the CD8-depleted PBMCs were stimulated with anti-CD28/CD49d costimulation, a CD40-blocking antibody, and enfuvirtide to prevent new infections. Cell sorting was done on a Beckman Coulter MoFlo Legacy or XDP sorter, and dead cells were excluded with propidium iodide. Genomic DNA was extracted with the QIAamp DNA Mini Kit for samples above one million cells, otherwise with the Quick-DNA Microprep Kit.

From cysteine to phenylalanine, the CDR3 is 13 amino acids long. Only CDR3 DNA remains: 39 bases, in frame from the first base. V and J are truncated by 0 bases and 5 bases respectively, leaving an intervening sequence of 10 bases. In the germline V gene (reference sequence), CDR1 corresponds to GTSNPN and CDR2 to SVGIG. The immunoSEQ hsTCRB assay version 4 in survey mode was used to sequence TCRbeta repertoires from genomic DNA. Genomic DNA was diluted to about 9.9 ng/uL, using up to roughly 1 ug per sample for TCRbeta sequencing. Concerning the study's data processing: TCRbeta data were analyzed in ImmunoSeq Analyzer 3.0, with diversity computed on productive nucleotide rearrangements. Using the Immunarch R package, the improved Chao index served to estimate lower-bound TCR diversity and the Gini coefficient served to estimate clonality. Nucleotide rearrangements that differed but encoded the same CDR3beta amino acid sequence were counted as separate clonotypes. Differential abundance analysis found TCRbeta sequences that were significantly enriched in antigen-responding cells compared with anti-CD3/anti-CD28-activated cells. GLIPH2 clustered TCRs by predicted peptide-MHC specificity, both within individual participants and across merged participant data sets. TCRdb mirrors the immuneACCESS table, restricted to in-frame sequences. Some clones are absent from its copies; in checked studies, under half trace to an unresolved V gene, and the reason for the others is unknown. V and J calls and clone size are as listed in that table; D and trimming were resolved from the DNA. The sample table contains approximately 45,000 clones; only one count was recorded for approximately 90% of them. The top ten clonotypes cover 2.5% to 4% of the sample.

The receptor was derived from an adult woman with HIV who was CMV-seropositive. The sample in question was CD4+ T cells sorted from PBMCs after approximately 20-hour stimulation, obtained from a patient who received antiretroviral therapy. This specimen's cell subset or site label, interpreted: CD40L+CD69+ CD4 T cells responding to anti-CD3/anti-CD28 beads, representing the overall repertoire. This receptor chain uses TRBV30 and TRBJ2-5; the D gene cannot be named for sure. The DNA sequence follows: TGTGCCTGGAGTGTGGGCCGGGTCGAGACCCAGTACTTC. Its amino acids are CAWSVGRVETQYF. The CDR3 plus the reference TRBV30 and TRBJ2-5 genes for the other parts give the full variable domain: SQTIHQWPATLVQPVGSPLSLECTVEGTSNPNLYWYRQAAGRGLQLLFYSVGIGQISSEVPQNLSASRPQDRQFILSSKKLLLSDSGFYLCAWSVGRVETQYFGPGTRLLVL.